What follows is one TCR beta chain and its context. The antigen is undetermined. These data are taken from a study of cytomegalovirus exposure and HLA in healthy donors. Germline CDR1 ENHRY, CDR2 SYGVKD. The CDR3 runs to 16 residues. V shed 2 bases, J shed 5 bases, and the junction held 6 bases outside the gene matches. Notes on the study in general: In most subjects, TCR beta sequences reportedly gave accurate predictions of HLA-A and HLA-B alleles. Among CMV-associated TCR beta chains, most appeared HLA-restricted in a later analysis.

Among the donors, all were healthy bone marrow donors. Sampled while nominally healthy, donors likely had unrecorded immune exposures. The PCR had 60 Vbeta and 13 Jbeta primers. TCRdb's table, derived via immunoSEQ multiplex PCR, lists solely in-frame clones and lacks some. The sample contains 100,000 to 150,000 clones, 65% to 80% of which appear only once. The chain recombines TRBV10-3 with TRBJ2-5; TRBD2 matches at 12 bases. The clonotype comes from a male donor in good health and CMV-seropositive. The sequenced sample consisted of PBMCs. The CDR3 DNA follows: TGTGCCATCAGTGAGAATAGACTAGCGGGAGTGGAGACCCAGTACTTC. Protein: CAISENRLAGVETQYF.